The 27 T cell receptor beta chains listed next were all sequenced from one sample in a study of CD8+ T cells in alopecia areata. RNA, once extracted, was reverse transcribed into cDNA for use as the sequencing template. Sequencing used immunoSEQ multiplex PCR; TCRdb keeps in-frame clones, though not all of them. This sample has over 100,000 clones, each found more than once. The material sequenced was lesional skin. The receptors here all came from a C3H/HeJ mouse with alopecia areata. The strain bears MHC haplotype H2-k.

Regarding this clone: Mouse germline and gene names are used. The DNA ends 4 residues before the CDR3 does, and the rest of the CDR3 is filled in from the germline J gene. The chain combines TRBV1 with TRBJ2-1, with 8 nucleotides matching TRBD1. CDR1 NSQYPW and CDR2 LRSPGD come from the germline V gene (reference sequence). The V and J ends lost 3 bases and 3 bases, in that order; junction bases with no gene match: 4. The CDR3 runs to 15 residues. The DNA read from the CDR3 is TGCACCTGCAGTGCGGGGACAGGTTCCTATGCT. Translating gives CTCSAGTGSYA. The whole CDR3 reads CTCSAGTGSYAEQFF.

Concerning this clone itself: Any gene name here is a mouse gene name. The read ends 4 residues shy of where the CDR3 ends; the end is completed using the germline J gene. The genes are TRBV16 and TRBJ2-5, with 10 bases identical to TRBD2. The CDR3 consists of 15 residues. J gave up 3 bases and V 4 bases, and 4 bases lay outside the gene matches. CDR1 is SGHSA and CDR2 is FRNQAP in the germline V gene. CDR3 DNA (partial): TGTGCAAGCAGCTCCTTGGACTGGGGGCAAGAC. Encoded protein: CASSSLDWGQD. The entire CDR3 protein reads CASSSLDWGQDTQYF.

Turning to this clone: Gene names and germline refer to mouse. Read data end 4 residues before the CDR3 end; the end is taken from the germline J gene. The chain combines TRBV13-3 with TRBJ1-1, with 9 bases matching TRBD1. V lost 3 bases and J lost 3; bases outside the gene matches: 3. This CDR3 region has 14 residues. The germline CDR1 and CDR2 sequences are NNHDY and SYVADS. The CDR3 bases that were read are TGTGCCAGCAGTGCCCGACAGGGGGACACA. This translates into CASSARQGDT. The whole CDR3 is CASSARQGDTEVFF.

Notes on this clone: Gene names follow the mouse nomenclature. From the germline J gene comes the end of the CDR3, since the read stops 4 residues before it. This chain uses TRBV13-2 with TRBJ2-4, with 9 positions matching TRBD2. CDR1 and CDR2 (germline): NNHNN, SYGAGS (reference sequence). CDR3 length equals 13 residues. The CDR3 DNA, read in part, is TGTGCCAGCGGGGGGACTGGGCTAAAC. Encoded protein: CASGGTGLN. The full CDR3 sequence reads CASGGTGLNTLYF.

As for this clone: The germline and genes are mouse ones. The read falls 4 residues short of the CDR3 end, and the missing part is taken from the germline J gene. The rearrangement uses TRBV13-3 and TRBJ2-3; TRBD2 is a possible D gene (6 bases). V lost 0 bases and J 2 bases, leaving 7 bases between the germline ends. Germline V CDR1 and CDR2: NNHDY, SYVADS. The CDR3 spans 14 residues. The part of the CDR3 DNA that was read is TGTGCCAGCAGTGATGTGGGACTTGCAGAA. This sequence encodes CASSDVGLAE. The full CDR3 sequence reads CASSDVGLAETLYF.

As concerns this clone: The genes are named according to mouse. From the germline J gene comes the end of the CDR3, since the read stops 4 residues before it. The chain recombines TRBV13-3 with TRBJ2-1, with 10 bases matching TRBD2. Germline CDR1 reads NNHDY; CDR2 reads SYVADS. The CDR3 contains 15 residues. The ends lost 5 bases at V and 1 base at J; junction bases unmatched: 3. CDR3 in amino acids: CASSSGLGNYAEQFF. The covered CDR3 bases are TGTGCCAGCAGCTCGGGACTGGGGAACTATGCT.

On this clone: Gene names are mouse gene names. The read ends 4 residues before the CDR3 terminus; that terminus is restored from the germline J gene. The rearrangement joins TRBV13-3 to TRBJ2-7, with 7 nucleotides matching TRBD1. CDR1 NNHDY and CDR2 SYVADS come from the germline V gene. This CDR3 comprises 13 residues. CDR3 region: CASSTGQTYEQYF. The sequenced part of the CDR3 DNA is TGTGCCAGCAGTACGGGACAGACTTAT.

Remarks on this clone: The listed genes are named as in mouse. The CDR3 goes on 4 residues after the read ends, and that part is filled in from the germline J gene. The rearrangement links TRBV13-3 to TRBJ1-4; 11 nucleotides line up with TRBD1. CDR1 is NNHDY, CDR2 SYVADS, per germline. V trimming: 0 bases; J trimming: 3 bases; junction bases outside the gene matches: 4. The CDR3 contains 17 residues. CDR3 protein: CASSDGTGGLTNERLFF. The CDR3 DNA, read in part, is TGTGCCAGCAGTGATGGGACAGGGGGCTTGACCAACGAA.

This clone turned up a few times. TCRdb's protein and the DNA translation differ at residue 11; the protein here comes from the DNA. The genes are named according to mouse. The CDR3 end falls 3 residues outside the read, so it is completed with the germline J gene. The rearrangement joins TRBV1 to TRBJ1-3; D may be TRBD1 (6 bases). Germline V CDR1 and CDR2: NSQYPW, LRSPGD (reference sequence). Trimming removed 0 bases from V and 6 bases from J, with 9 bases in between. CDR3 length: 14 residues. The covered CDR3 bases are TGCACCTGCAGTGCAGACGGGACAACAAATACG. Its translation: CTCSADGTTNT. The whole CDR3 is CTCSADGTTNTLYF.

This clone was detected a few times. Genes here carry mouse names. With the read ending 4 residues before the CDR3 end, the germline J gene is used to fill in that end. The V call is TRBV19, the J call TRBJ2-3; TRBD2 is a possible D gene (7 bases). The CDR3 is made up of 15 amino acids. Trimming shortened V by 2 bases and J by 3 bases, and 13 bases separated the two germline ends. Germline CDR1 FNHDT, CDR2 SITEND (reference sequence). CDR3 sequence: CASSIGGRRAETLYF. The DNA read from the CDR3 is TGTGCCAGCAGTATCGGGGGGCGCAGGGCAGAA.

For this clone: Translating the DNA gives a protein that differs from the TCRdb entry at residue 10; the protein shown here is that DNA translation. Each gene name is a mouse one. The read is 3 residues too short to cover the CDR3 end, so that end is filled in from the germline J gene. The chain carries TRBV1 and TRBJ1-6; possible D gene TRBD1, 6 bases. TRBJ1-6 is an ORF, with its function uncertain. The CDR3 covers 13 residues. V shed 8 bases and J shed 7 bases, with 12 bases lying between them. Germline lookup yields CDR1 NSQYPW and CDR2 LRSPGD (reference sequence). The CDR3 loop reads CTCGRGENSPLYF. The DNA read from the CDR3 is TGCACCTGCGGCAGGGGAGAGAATTCGCCC.

This clone came up a few times. Gene names are the mouse ones. The CDR3 spells CTCSADARRAEQFF. CDR3 bases read: TGCACCTGCAGTGCAGATGCCAGGCGGGCT. The rearrangement uses TRBV1 and TRBJ2-1; no clear D gene. With the read ending 4 residues before the CDR3 end, the germline J gene is used to fill in that end. Germline CDR1 reads NSQYPW; CDR2 reads LRSPGD (reference sequence). This CDR3 has 14 residues.

Concerning this clone itself: The germline and genes are mouse ones. The CDR3 end is not reached by the read, which stops 4 residues before it; the germline J gene fills it in. The J gene is TRBJ2-1, the V gene TRBV1, with a possible D match to TRBD1 (5 bases). V dropped 3 bases and J dropped 0 bases, with 9 bases sitting between them. This CDR3 is built from 15 residues. The germline gives CDR1 NSQYPW, CDR2 LRSPGD (reference sequence). CDR3 bases read: TGCACCTGCAGTGCTAGACAGAATAACTATGCT. Protein: CTCSARQNNYA. The CDR3 in its entirety is CTCSARQNNYAEQFF.

This clone showed up just a few times. Mouse gene names apply. The missing CDR3 end, 4 residues past where the read stops, is filled in from the germline J gene. The chain carries TRBV19 and TRBJ2-7; tentative D call: TRBD1 (6 bases). The CDR3 length is 15 residues. Looked up from germline, CDR1 is FNHDT and CDR2 is SITEND (reference sequence). CDR3 protein: CASSIGGTKIYEQYF. The sequenced part of the CDR3 DNA is TGTGCCAGCAGTATAGGAGGGACAAAAATTTAT.

On this clone itself: Germline and genes: mouse. The sequenced CDR3 bases are TGTGCCAGCAGTCACCGACAGGGCTATGCT. Translating gives CASSHRQGYA. The entire CDR3 reads CASSHRQGYAEQFF. V is TRBV19 and J is TRBJ2-1, with 7 bases matching TRBD1. The CDR3 end is not reached by the read, which stops 4 residues before it; the germline J gene fills it in. Germline CDR1 reads FNHDT; CDR2 reads SITEND (reference sequence). The CDR3 spans 14 residues. V lost 4 bases and J lost 3; bases outside the gene matches: 4.

A remark on this clone: The genes and germline here are from mouse. Sequencing ends 4 residues short of the CDR3 end; the germline J gene provides the rest. The chain recombines TRBV19 with TRBJ2-1; D gene ambiguous. The CDR3 contains 13 residues. V was cut by 1 base and J by 6 bases, with 8 bases left in between. Germline CDR1 FNHDT, CDR2 SITEND (reference sequence). CDR3 loop: CASSIRWIAEQFF. The covered CDR3 bases are TGTGCCAGCAGTATACGCTGGATTGCT. The whole variable domain, remainder taken from reference TRBV19 and TRBJ2-1, is GGIITQTPKFLIGQEGQKLTLKCQQNFNHDTMYWYRQDSGKGLRLIYYSITENDLQKGDLSEGYDASREKKSSFSLTVTSAQKNEMAVFLCASSIRWIAEQFFGPGTRLTVL.

This clone was seen more than once but under ten times. Gene labels here are mouse ones. The read finishes 4 residues shy of the CDR3 end, and the germline J gene is used to complete it. This chain uses TRBV19 with TRBJ2-7; 7 nucleotides align to TRBD1. Germline V gives CDR1 FNHDT, CDR2 SITEND (reference sequence). The CDR3 covers 14 residues. J lost 3 bases, V lost 5 bases, and 8 bases had no gene match. The CDR3 loop reads CASSPGTENYEQYF. The sequenced part of the CDR3 DNA is TGTGCCAGCAGCCCCGGGACAGAAAACTAT.

This clone showed up just a few times. Mouse gene names apply. The read ends 4 residues before the CDR3 terminus; that terminus is restored from the germline J gene. The chain uses TRBV13-2 and TRBJ1-4; D might be TRBD1 (5 bases). The CDR3 contains 15 residues. Deletions cut 0 bases from V and 4 bases from J, with 10 bases between. The germline gives CDR1 NNHNN, CDR2 SYGAGS (reference sequence). CDR3 region: CASGDAPGSNERLFF. CDR3 DNA (partial): TGTGCCAGCGGTGATGCACCAGGGAGCAACGAA.

This clone was seen more than once but under ten times. Gene labels here are mouse ones. The CDR3 sequence is CASSVQANERLFF. The CDR3 DNA, read in part, is TGTGCCAGCAGTGTTCAAGCCAACGAA. The rearrangement links TRBV13-3 to TRBJ1-4; the D is unclear. The read stops 4 residues short of the end of the CDR3; the missing end is completed from the germline J gene. CDR1 NNHDY and CDR2 SYVADS come from the germline V gene. V was clipped by 3 bases and J by 3 bases, with 6 bases between them. CDR3 size: 13 residues. Full variable domain (outside the CDR3, taken from reference TRBV13-3 and TRBJ1-4): EAAVTQSPRSKVAVTGGKVTLSCHQTNNHDYMYWYRQDTGHGLRLIHYSYVADSTEKGDIPDGYKASRPSQENFSLILELASLSQTAVYFCASSVQANERLFFGHGTKLSVL.

This clone was observed at least ten times. Gene and germline names: mouse. The same CDR3 can be traced to other DNA sequences in this sample. Here the CDR3 reads CASSLAGGQDTQYF. The DNA read from the CDR3 is TGTGCAAGCAGCTTAGCTGGGGGCCAAGAC. V is TRBV16 and J is TRBJ2-5, with 7 bases matching TRBD2. With the read ending 4 residues before the CDR3 end, the germline J gene is used to fill in that end. The CDR3 has 14 amino acids. Losses at the gene ends were 1 base for V and 2 bases for J; bases not matched to a gene: 0. CDR1 is SGHSA, CDR2 FRNQAP, per germline.

This clone has a count of ten or more. Each gene name is a mouse one. Read coverage stops 4 residues before the CDR3 terminus; the germline J gene supplies the remainder. This chain uses TRBV19 with TRBJ2-7, with 12 bases matching TRBD2. Trimming cost V 5 bases and J 3 bases; bases outside gene matches: 0. The germline V gene has CDR1 FNHDT and CDR2 SITEND (reference sequence). This CDR3 is 13 amino acids long. The CDR3 sequence is CASRDWGGYEQYF. CDR3 bases read: TGTGCCAGCAGGGACTGGGGGGGCTAT.

About this clone: Mouse names are used for the genes. The CDR3 bases that were read are TGTGCCAGCAGTCCGCGGACAGACCAT. It is translated as CASSPRTDH. The entire CDR3 reads CASSPRTDHEQYF. The genes are TRBV13-1 and TRBJ2-7, with D possibly matching TRBD1 (6 bases). From the germline J gene comes the end of the CDR3, since the read stops 4 residues before it. Germline V CDR1 and CDR2: NSHNY, SYGAGN. The CDR3 totals 13 residues.

About this clone: Gene names are the mouse ones. The read comes to an end 4 residues before the CDR3 does, leaving the germline J gene to fill in the end. The chain joins TRBV13-3 to TRBJ2-3; TRBD1 is a possible D gene (5 bases). Between the trimmed V and J ends, which lost 0 bases and 1 base, there was a span of 12 bases. This CDR3 spans 16 amino acids. In germline, CDR1 is NNHDY, CDR2 SYVADS. The CDR3 DNA, read in part, is TGTGCCAGCAGTGATGCACCCAGGGAAGGTGCAGAA. It codes for CASSDAPREGAE. In full, the CDR3 reads CASSDAPREGAETLYF.

This clone was found many times. TCRdb's protein sequence differs at residue 14 from the translated DNA; the protein presented here follows the DNA. Gene names denote mouse genes. The CDR3 bases that were read are TGTGCCAGCAGTGATGGATGGGGAAAATGGGATAATTCGCCC. Translation gives CASSDGWGKWDNSP. The whole CDR3 region reads CASSDGWGKWDNSPLYF. The chain is built from TRBV13-3 and TRBJ1-6, with D unclear. The read is 3 residues too short to cover the CDR3 end, so that end is filled in from the germline J gene. TRBJ1-6 is annotated as an ORF whose role is uncertain. V was cut by 0 bases and J by 5 bases, with 15 bases left in between. Germline lookup yields CDR1 NNHDY and CDR2 SYVADS. The CDR3 contains 17 residues.

This clone was picked up a small number of times. TCRdb's protein and the translated DNA diverge at residue 11; the protein reported here is the translation of the DNA. The gene symbols are mouse symbols. The read terminates 3 residues before the CDR3 end, so the remaining end is supplied by the germline J gene. This sequence joins TRBV1 and TRBJ1-3, with D possibly being TRBD1 (6 bases). The CDR3 is 14 amino acids. Looked up from germline, CDR1 is NSQYPW and CDR2 is LRSPGD (reference sequence). With 4 bases removed from V and 3 bases from J, the gap between germline ends came to 10 bases. CDR3 DNA, as far as it was read: TGCACCTGCAGTGAACAGGGTAGTGGAAATACG. This sequence encodes CTCSEQGSGNT. The entire CDR3 protein is CTCSEQGSGNTLYF.

This clone was counted a few times. These gene names are mouse names. The read finishes 4 residues shy of the CDR3 end, and the germline J gene is used to complete it. V and J are TRBV2 and TRBJ2-7; 7 bases align to TRBD2. V gave up 0 bases and J gave up 1 base; unmatched junction bases: 3. Per germline, CDR1 LGHNA and CDR2 YSYQKL. CDR3 length: 15 amino acids. The CDR3 protein is CASSQDPWGSYEQYF. The CDR3 bases that were read are TGTGCCAGCAGCCAAGATCCCTGGGGGTCCTAT.

This clone appeared a few times. Genes and germline are mouse. The CDR3 goes on 4 residues after the read ends, and that part is filled in from the germline J gene. The rearrangement uses TRBV13-3 and TRBJ2-5, with 10 bases that match TRBD2. CDR1 and CDR2 from the germline V gene are NNHDY and SYVADS. The CDR3 length is 13 residues. Losses at the gene ends were 7 bases for V and 3 bases for J; bases not matched to a gene: 2. Incomplete CDR3 DNA: TGTGCCAGCGAGGGACTGGGGCAAGAC. Translation gives CASEGLGQD. In full, the CDR3 reads CASEGLGQDTQYF.